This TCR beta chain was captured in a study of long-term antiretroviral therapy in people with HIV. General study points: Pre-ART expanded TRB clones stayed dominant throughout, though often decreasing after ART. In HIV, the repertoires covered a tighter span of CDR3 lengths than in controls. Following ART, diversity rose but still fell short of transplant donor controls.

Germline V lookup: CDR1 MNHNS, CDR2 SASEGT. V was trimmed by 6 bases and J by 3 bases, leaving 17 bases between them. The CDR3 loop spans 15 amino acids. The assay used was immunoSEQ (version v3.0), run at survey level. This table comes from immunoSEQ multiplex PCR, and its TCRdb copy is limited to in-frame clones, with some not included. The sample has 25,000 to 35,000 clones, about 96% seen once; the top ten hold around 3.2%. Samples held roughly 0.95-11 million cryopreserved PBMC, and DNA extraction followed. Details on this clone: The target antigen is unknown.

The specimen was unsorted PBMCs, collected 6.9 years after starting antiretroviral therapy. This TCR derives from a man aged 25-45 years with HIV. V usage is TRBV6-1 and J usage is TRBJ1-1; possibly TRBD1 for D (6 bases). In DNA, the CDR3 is TGTGCCAGCAGCACCCCTATTACAGGGTACACTGAAGCTTTCTTT. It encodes CASSTPITGYTEAFF.